What follows are 4 T cell receptor beta chains derived from one specimen sequenced in a study of blood T cells in healthy people across ages. Primers used in a second PCR of about 6 to 12 cycles were a sample-barcoded 5' primer and a J-beta primer mix. TCRdb redid the calling of the 5' RACE reads with MiXCR, one entry per CDR3 protein. Altogether around 1,800,000 distinct CDR3 sequences are present, 30% to 40% being singletons, with the ten largest covering under 30%. The sample consisted of blood. The receptors originated from a human donor in good health.

This clonotype was observed at least ten times. This chain joins TRBV3-1 and TRBJ2-7; no reliable D call. The CDR3 spans 13 residues. CDR1 is LGHDT and CDR2 is YNNKEL in the germline V gene (reference sequence). Trimming shortened V by 1 base and J by 3 bases, and 7 bases separated the two germline ends. The CDR3 coding sequence is TGTGCCAGCAGCCAAGTAAGAGGCTACGAGCAGTACTTC. Translated: CASSQVRGYEQYF.

The chain joins TRBV3-1 to TRBJ1-5, with 7 bases identical to TRBD1. The CDR3 has 15 amino acids. Losses at the gene ends were 5 bases for V and 4 bases for J; bases not matched to a gene: 8. Germline values: CDR1 LGHDT, CDR2 YNNKEL (reference sequence). The CDR3 sequence: CASSSRGQQNQPQHF. For the CDR3, the DNA is TGTGCCAGCAGCTCAAGGGGACAGCAGAATCAGCCCCAGCATTTT.

The gene calls are TRBV11-3 and TRBJ1-1, with D possibly being TRBD1 (5 bases). V lost 2 bases to trimming and J lost 5 bases, with 12 bases between them. The CDR3 consists of 14 residues. CDR1 and CDR2 from the germline V gene are SGHNT and YENEEA. The chain's CDR3 is CASSLTISGTEAFF. In DNA, the CDR3 is TGTGCCAGCAGCTTAACAATCTCAGGGACTGAAGCTTTCTTT.

This clonotype has more than one count but fewer than ten. This sequence joins TRBV12-5 and TRBJ2-7; D uncertain. The germline gives CDR1 LGHNT, CDR2 FRNRAP. The CDR3 loop spans 13 amino acids. Trimming pared 2 bases from V and 3 bases from J, leaving 8 bases between. CDR3 DNA sequence: TGTGCTAGTGGTTTGACCGGATTCTACGAGCAGTACTTC. It is translated as CASGLTGFYEQYF. Looking up the rest from reference TRBV12-5 and TRBJ2-7 gives the full variable domain: DARVTQTPRHKVTEMGQEVTMRCQPILGHNTVFWYRQTMMQGLELLAYFRNRAPLDDSGMPKDRFSAEMPDATLATLKIQPSEPRDSAVYFCASGLTGFYEQYFGPGTRLTVT.